These 24 T cell receptor beta chains were all obtained from the same sample, sequenced in a study of T cell repertoires and leukemia-associated antigens (dated by TCRdb to the late 2010s). The method behind the library was 5' RACE. The instrument was an Illumina MiSeq. In-frame beta chains were kept once TCRdb had trimmed the public reads at Q25 with fastp and called clones with MiXCR. Each entry is one CDR3 protein sequence, shown with its most common DNA and genes. The sample profile shows about 10,000 distinct CDR3 sequences; approximately 43% of them were found once. The ten top clones hold under 35% of the sample. Their target antigens are unknown. The specimen sequenced was CD3+ T cells sorted from blood and cultured. These receptors all come from a female donor in good health.

In its sample, this clonotype was seen many times. The chain employs TRBV29-1 and TRBJ2-3, with D perhaps matching TRBD2 (5 bases). V was shortened by 0 bases and J by 0 bases, with 16 bases between the two germline ends. The CDR3 runs to 17 residues. Per the germline V gene, CDR1 is SQVTM and CDR2 is ANQGSEA. The CDR3 loop is CSVEDLGAATSTDTQYF. The CDR3, as DNA: TGCAGCGTTGAAGATCTCGGAGCGGCTACTAGCACAGATACGCAGTATTTT.

V is TRBV7-2 and J is TRBJ2-7; 8 nucleotides align to TRBD2. CDR3 length equals 16 residues. Germline CDR1 is SGHTA and CDR2 is FQGNSA. V trimming: 6 bases; J trimming: 6 bases; junction bases outside the gene matches: 16. The DNA for the CDR3 is TGTGCCAGCAGTCAAACCTGGACTAGCCTCTATCGCGAGCAGTACTTC. As protein: CASSQTWTSLYREQYF.

In this sample, this clonotype turned up many times. The genes are TRBV5-1 and TRBJ2-7, with 10 bases that match TRBD2. Germline V gene data show CDR1 as SGHRS and CDR2 as YFSETQ. The CDR3 extends over 16 amino acids. V was pared by 5 bases and J by 6 bases, with 14 bases of the junction left unmatched. For the CDR3, the DNA is TGCGCCAGCAGTTTCTCGACTCTAGCGGGAGTATCCGAGCAGTACTTC. Translation: CASSFSTLAGVSEQYF.

The CDR3 DNA follows: TGTGCCAGCAGTGACTCCCCCACCGGGGAGCTGTTTTTT. Residues: CASSDSPTGELFF. V and J are TRBV6-4 and TRBJ2-2, with D uncertain. CDR1 and CDR2 from the germline V gene are MRHNA and SNTAGT. Trimming removed 0 bases at V and 4 bases at J, with 3 bases between. CDR3 length: 13 residues.

With respect to this clonotype: Sequence at one end of the junction differs from germline and may be a read error. The rearrangement joins TRBV5-1 to TRBJ2-2; 9 bases match TRBD2. The CDR3 spans 15 residues. Germline V gene sequence: CDR1 SGHRS, CDR2 YFSETQ. This CDR3 is CASSLLAGDTGEPFF. In DNA form, the CDR3 reads TGCGCCAGCAGCTTGTTAGCGGGGGACACCGGGGAGCCGTTTTTT.

Worth noting for this clonotype: One end of the junction is discordant with germline, which a read error may explain. The chain employs TRBV5-4 and TRBJ2-1; no clear D gene. The CDR3 length is 14 residues. Germline V gene sequence: CDR1 SGHNT, CDR2 YYREEE (reference sequence). CDR3 amino acids: CASSFSGCYSEPFF. The CDR3 DNA is TGTGCCAGCAGCTTCTCCGGCTGCTACAGTGAGCCGTTCTTC.

This clonotype ranks as medium-sized. The rearrangement uses TRBV7-9 and TRBJ2-2; D gene ambiguous. Germline V lookup: CDR1 SEHNR, CDR2 FQNEAQ (reference sequence). Deletions cut 10 bases from V and 6 bases from J, with 6 bases between. CDR3 length equals 10 residues. The DNA for the CDR3 is TGTGCCACCCTTCCCGGGGAGCTGTTTTTT. It encodes CATLPGELFF.

The table lists this clonotype with many counts. V is TRBV4-3 and J is TRBJ1-2; TRBD1 matches at 8 bases. The CDR3 covers 14 residues. With 2 bases clipped from V and 5 bases from J, the junction kept 4 bases outside the gene matches. Per germline, CDR1 LGHNA and CDR2 YSLEER. The CDR3 here is CASSQQGARYGYTF. The CDR3 coding sequence is TGCGCCAGCAGCCAACAGGGGGCTCGGTATGGCTACACCTTC.

In regard to this clonotype: The junction departs from the called germline gene at one end, perhaps through a read error. The rearrangement joins TRBV4-3 to TRBJ1-4; D may be TRBD1 (5 bases). This CDR3 has 16 residues. Germline CDR1 and CDR2: LGHNA and YSLEER. The CDR3 region has the DNA TGCACCAGCAGCCAAGGAGGCAGGGCCCCTAATGAAAAACTTTTTTTT. Translation gives CTSSQGGRAPNEKLFF.

This clonotype is termed medium-sized (0.01 to 0.1%). One end of the junction fails to match germline, which may point to a read error. This chain uses TRBV20-1 with TRBJ2-7; possibly TRBD1 or TRBD2 for D (5 bases each). Per the germline V gene, CDR1 is DFQATT and CDR2 is SNEGSKA (reference sequence). CDR3 size: 16 residues. In DNA form, the CDR3 reads TGCAGCGCTAGGGACCCCTCTAGATCCCCCTCCTACGAGCAGTACTTC. Amino acids: CSARDPSRSPSYEQYF.

This clonotype is labeled as medium-sized. The rearrangement uses TRBV5-1 and TRBJ2-7; D gene uncertain. The CDR3 totals 14 residues. Germline V CDR1 and CDR2: SGHRS, YFSETQ. V lost 3 bases and J 6 bases, leaving 16 bases between the germline ends. This chain's CDR3 is CASSSLAVGGEQYF. The CDR3 nucleotides read TGCGCCAGCAGCTCCTTAGCTGTTGGCGGCGAGCAGTACTTC. Supplemented by reference TRBV5-1 and TRBJ2-7, the full variable domain reads KAGVTQTPRYLIKTRGQQVTLSCSPISGHRSVSWYQQTPGQGLQFLFEYFSETQRNKGNFPGRFSGRQFSNSRSEMNVSTLELGDSALYLCASSSLAVGGEQYFGPGTRLTVT.

The chain employs TRBV20-1 and TRBJ2-1; 8 bases line up with TRBD2. This CDR3 comprises 16 residues. Germline CDR1 and CDR2: DFQATT and SNEGSKA (reference sequence). J was trimmed by 0 bases and V by 1 base; bases with no gene match: 5. CDR3 sequence: CSARGSSGNSYNEQFF. CDR3 sequence (DNA): TGCAGTGCTAGAGGGAGTAGCGGGAACTCCTACAATGAGCAGTTCTTC.

This clonotype was seen ten or more times. Written as DNA, the CDR3 is TGTGCCAGCAGTGAAGAGGTGGGAGGGAGATATGAGCAGTTCTTC. Translation: CASSEEVGGRYEQFF. The chain joins TRBV6-1 to TRBJ2-1; 7 nucleotides align to TRBD2. CDR1 is MNHNS and CDR2 is SASEGT in the germline V gene. V was pared by 1 base and J by 8 bases, with 8 bases of the junction left unmatched. The CDR3 consists of 15 residues.

The chain recombines TRBV25-1 with TRBJ2-2; perhaps TRBD2 as D (5 bases). The ends were cut back, 5 bases at V and 3 bases at J, with 10 bases in the middle. The CDR3 covers 14 residues. Germline CDR1 MGHDK, CDR2 SYGVNS. This CDR3 reads CASSNEGDTGELFF. The DNA of the CDR3 is TGTGCCAGCAGTAACGAGGGTGACACCGGGGAGCTGTTTTTT.

V and J are TRBV29-1 and TRBJ1-2, with TRBD1 as a possible D gene (5 bases). The CDR3 is 13 residues long. Trimming cost V 4 bases and J 7 bases, with 16 bases left between them. Germline-derived CDR1 and CDR2 are SQVTM and ANQGSEA. Here the CDR3 reads CSVVGQGLRGYTF. CDR3 coding DNA: TGCAGCGTTGTGGGGCAGGGCCTGCGTGGCTACACCTTC.

The chain couples TRBV20-1 to TRBJ2-4, with 12 bases matching TRBD1. Germline V CDR1 and CDR2: DFQATT, SNEGSKA (reference sequence). Losses at the gene ends were 3 bases for V and 16 bases for J; bases not matched to a gene: 10. The CDR3 covers 13 residues. The DNA of the CDR3 is TGCAGTGCTAGGAGAGGGGACAGGGGGCCCCCATACTTC. Translating gives CSARRGDRGPPYF.

Many counts were recorded for this clonotype. The V and J genes are TRBV4-1 and TRBJ1-2; 7 bases are shared with TRBD1. Trimming removed 4 bases from V and 7 bases from J; junction bases left unmatched: 15. This CDR3 has 16 amino acids. Germline V gene data show CDR1 as MGHRA and CDR2 as YSYEKL. CDR3 in amino acids: CASSRSDRPLEGGYTF. In nucleotides, the CDR3 is TGCGCCAGCAGCCGATCGGACAGGCCTTTAGAGGGTGGCTACACCTTC.

CDR3: CASSQVTLSGELFF. The CDR3 coding sequence is TGTGCCAGCAGCCAAGTTACCCTTTCCGGGGAGCTGTTTTTT. The chain is built from TRBV4-2 and TRBJ2-2; D unclear. Germline assignment: CDR1 LGHNA and CDR2 YNFKEQ. This CDR3 spans 14 amino acids. Trimming took off 1 base at V and 6 bases at J, with 9 bases between the two ends.

The chain carries TRBV6-4 and TRBJ2-1; no definite D call. Germline-derived CDR1 and CDR2 are MRHNA and SNTAGT. Trimming pared 2 bases from V and 4 bases from J, leaving 9 bases between. The CDR3 is made up of 14 amino acids. In DNA form, the CDR3 reads TGTGCCAGCAGTGACCTAGGGTCATACAATGAGCAGTTCTTC. Its translation is CASSDLGSYNEQFF.

The V call is TRBV12-3 or TRBV12-4, the J call TRBJ2-5; 10 bases are a match to TRBD1. The CDR3 length is 13 residues. With V trimmed by 6 bases and J by 3 bases, 1 base remained unmatched. CDR3 nucleotide sequence: TGTGCCAGCAGGGGGACAGGGGAAGAGACCCAGTACTTC. Translating it yields CASRGTGEETQYF.

The sample holds a few counts of this clonotype. A much larger clone lies one base from this, so it may be a read error. The rearrangement uses TRBV9 and TRBJ2-1, with 10 bases fitting TRBD2. CDR1 SGDLS and CDR2 YYNGEE come from the germline V gene. The CDR3 is made up of 15 amino acids. The CDR3 loop reads CAGSVGLAEFNEQFF. CDR3 coding DNA: TGTGCCGGCAGCGTAGGACTAGCGGAATTCAATGAGCAGTTCTTC.

This clonotype was seen at least ten times. A much larger clone is a single base away; this may be a read error. The chain couples TRBV20-1 to TRBJ2-1; no clear D gene. The CDR3 spans 17 residues. The germline V gene encodes CDR1 DFQATT and CDR2 SNEGSKA (reference sequence). The CDR3 sequence: CSAHPLPTRSSYNGQFF. The CDR3 DNA sequence: TGCAGTGCTCACCCTTTGCCTACTCGAAGCTCCTACAATGGGCAGTTCTTC.

This clonotype occurred once. The V and J genes are TRBV6-2 or TRBV6-3 and TRBJ2-7; D is undetermined. CDR3 length: 12 residues. Germline lookup yields CDR1 MNHEY and CDR2 SVGEGT. Deletions cut 4 bases from V and 3 bases from J, with 7 bases between. The CDR3 region has the DNA TGTGCCAGCAGTTCTAAACTCTACGAGCAGTACTTC. Its protein product is CASSSKLYEQYF.

This sequence joins TRBV5-1 and TRBJ2-7; 8 nucleotides align to TRBD1. Germline lookup yields CDR1 SGHRS and CDR2 YFSETQ. CDR3 length: 18 residues. V lost 0 bases and J lost 3; bases outside the gene matches: 14. As DNA, the CDR3 is TGCGCCAGCAGCTTGGATACAGGGGGTCGAGTACTAGTCTACGAGCAGTACTTC. Amino acid sequence: CASSLDTGGRVLVYEQYF.